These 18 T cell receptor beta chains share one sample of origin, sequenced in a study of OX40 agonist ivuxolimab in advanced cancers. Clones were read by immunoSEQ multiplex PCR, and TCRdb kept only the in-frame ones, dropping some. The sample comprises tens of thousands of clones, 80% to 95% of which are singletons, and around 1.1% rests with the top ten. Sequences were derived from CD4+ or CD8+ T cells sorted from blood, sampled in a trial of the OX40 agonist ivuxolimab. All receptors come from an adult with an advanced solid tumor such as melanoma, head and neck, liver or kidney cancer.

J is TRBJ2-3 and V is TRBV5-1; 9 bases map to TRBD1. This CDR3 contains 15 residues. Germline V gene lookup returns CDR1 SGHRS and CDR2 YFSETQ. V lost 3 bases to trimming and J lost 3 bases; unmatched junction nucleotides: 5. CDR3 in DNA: TGCGCCAGCAGCTCTCCGGGACAGGGAACAGATACGCAGTATTTT. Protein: CASSSPGQGTDTQYF.

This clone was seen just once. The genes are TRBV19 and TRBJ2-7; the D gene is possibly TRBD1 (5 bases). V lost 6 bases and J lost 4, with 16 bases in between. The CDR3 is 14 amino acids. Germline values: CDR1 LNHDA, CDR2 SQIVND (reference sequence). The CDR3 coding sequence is TGTGCCAGTAGGATGGACACGGCAGCTTACGAGCAGTACTTC. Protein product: CASRMDTAAYEQYF.

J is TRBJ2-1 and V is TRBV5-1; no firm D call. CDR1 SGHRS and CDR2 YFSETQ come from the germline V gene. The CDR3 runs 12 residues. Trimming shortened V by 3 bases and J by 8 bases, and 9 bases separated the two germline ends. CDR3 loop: CASSSIAYEQFF. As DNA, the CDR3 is TGCGCCAGCAGCTCTATAGCTTATGAGCAGTTCTTC.

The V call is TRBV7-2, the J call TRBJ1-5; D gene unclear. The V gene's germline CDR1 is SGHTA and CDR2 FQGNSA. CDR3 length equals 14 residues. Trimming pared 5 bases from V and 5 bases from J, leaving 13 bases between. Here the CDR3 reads CASSPPGNYQPQHF. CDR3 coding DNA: TGTGCCAGCAGCCCCCCGGGGAACTATCAGCCCCAGCATTTT.

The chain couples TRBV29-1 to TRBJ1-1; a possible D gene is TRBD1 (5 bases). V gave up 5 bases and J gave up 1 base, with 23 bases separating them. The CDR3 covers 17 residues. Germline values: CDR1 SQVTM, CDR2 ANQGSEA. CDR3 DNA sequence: TGCAGCGTTCGGGGTAGGGGACCCTCGGATACGAACACTGAAGCTTTCTTT. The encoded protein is CSVRGRGPSDTNTEAFF.

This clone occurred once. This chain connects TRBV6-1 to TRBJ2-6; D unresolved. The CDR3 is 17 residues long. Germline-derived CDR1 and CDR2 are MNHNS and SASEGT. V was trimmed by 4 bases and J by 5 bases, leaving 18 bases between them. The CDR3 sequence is CASSAIAEQSRANVLTF. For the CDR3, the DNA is TGTGCCAGCAGTGCGATTGCGGAACAAAGTCGGGCCAACGTCCTGACTTTC.

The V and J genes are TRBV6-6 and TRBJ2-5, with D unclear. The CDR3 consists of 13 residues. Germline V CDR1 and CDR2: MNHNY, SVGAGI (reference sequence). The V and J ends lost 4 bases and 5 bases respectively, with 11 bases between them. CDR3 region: CASSLYIRETQYF. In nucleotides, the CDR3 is TGTGCCAGCAGTTTATATATTCGGGAGACCCAGTACTTC.

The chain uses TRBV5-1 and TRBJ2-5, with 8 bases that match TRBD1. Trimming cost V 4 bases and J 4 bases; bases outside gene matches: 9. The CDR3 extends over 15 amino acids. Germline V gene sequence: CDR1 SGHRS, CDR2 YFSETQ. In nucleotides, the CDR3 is TGCGCCAGCAGCCCGGACAGGGCCGATGGAGAGACCCAGTACTTC. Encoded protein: CASSPDRADGETQYF.

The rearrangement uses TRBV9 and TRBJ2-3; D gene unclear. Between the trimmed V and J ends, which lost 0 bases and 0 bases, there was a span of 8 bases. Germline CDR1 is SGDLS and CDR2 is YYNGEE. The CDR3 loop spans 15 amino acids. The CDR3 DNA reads TGTGCCAGCAGCGTAGGTCCGACTAGCACAGATACGCAGTATTTT. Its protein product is CASSVGPTSTDTQYF.

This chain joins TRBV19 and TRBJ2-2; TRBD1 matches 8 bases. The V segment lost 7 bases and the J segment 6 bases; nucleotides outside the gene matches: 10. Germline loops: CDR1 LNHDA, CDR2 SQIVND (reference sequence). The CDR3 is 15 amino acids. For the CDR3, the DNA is TGTGCCAGTACCAAGGACAGGGCCCTCCCCGGGGAGCTGTTTTTT. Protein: CASTKDRALPGELFF.

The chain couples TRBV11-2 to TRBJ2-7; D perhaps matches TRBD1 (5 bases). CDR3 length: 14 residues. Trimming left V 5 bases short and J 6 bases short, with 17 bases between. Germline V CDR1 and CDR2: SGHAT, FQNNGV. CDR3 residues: CASSVQQVASEQYF. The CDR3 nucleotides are TGTGCCAGCAGCGTACAACAGGTTGCATCCGAGCAGTACTTC. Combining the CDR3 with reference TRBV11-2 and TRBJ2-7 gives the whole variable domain EAGVAQSPRYKIIEKRQSVAFWCNPISGHATLYWYQQILGQGPKLLIQFQNNGVVDDSQLPKDRFSAERLKGVDSTLKIQPAKLEDSAVYLCASSVQQVASEQYFGPGTRLTVT.

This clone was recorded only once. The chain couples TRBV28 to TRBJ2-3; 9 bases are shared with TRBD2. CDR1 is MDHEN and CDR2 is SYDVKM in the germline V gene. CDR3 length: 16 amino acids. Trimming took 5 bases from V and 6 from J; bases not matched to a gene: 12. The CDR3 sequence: CASSPGVAGAGDTQYF. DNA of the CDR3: TGTGCCAGCAGTCCCGGGGTAGCGGGAGCGGGGGATACGCAGTATTTT.

The chain's CDR3 is CATSRDRGTYEQYF. The CDR3 coding sequence is TGTGCCACCAGCAGAGATCGCGGAACCTACGAGCAGTACTTC. The rearrangement uses TRBV15 and TRBJ2-7; D is unresolved. CDR1 LNHNV and CDR2 YYDKDF come from the germline V gene (reference sequence). The germline V and J ends were trimmed by 0 bases and 2 bases, with 8 bases remaining between them. There are 14 residues in the CDR3. Full variable domain (rest looked up from reference TRBV15 and TRBJ2-7): DAMVIQNPRYQVTQFGKPVTLSCSQTLNHNVMYWYQQKSSQAPKLLFHYYDKDFNNEADTPDNFQSRRPNTSFCFLDIRSPGLGDTAMYLCATSRDRGTYEQYFGPGTRLTVT.

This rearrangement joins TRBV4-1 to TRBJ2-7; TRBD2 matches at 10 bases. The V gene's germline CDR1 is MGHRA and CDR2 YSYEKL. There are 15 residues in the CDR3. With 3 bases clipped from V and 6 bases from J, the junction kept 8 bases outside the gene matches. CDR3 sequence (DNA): TGCGCCAGCAGCCACACGAGCGGGAGGGCTTTCGAGCAGTACTTC. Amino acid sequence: CASSHTSGRAFEQYF.

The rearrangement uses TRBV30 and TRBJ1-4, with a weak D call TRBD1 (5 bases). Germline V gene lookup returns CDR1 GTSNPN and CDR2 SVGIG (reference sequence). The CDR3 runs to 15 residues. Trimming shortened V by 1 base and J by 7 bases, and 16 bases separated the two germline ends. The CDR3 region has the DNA TGTGCCTGGAGTGAGGGGCTTACCAGAGGTGAAAAACTGTTTTTT. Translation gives CAWSEGLTRGEKLFF.

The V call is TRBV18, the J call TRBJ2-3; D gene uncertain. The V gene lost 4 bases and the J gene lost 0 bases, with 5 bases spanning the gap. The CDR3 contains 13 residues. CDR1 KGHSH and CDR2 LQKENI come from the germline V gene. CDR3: CASSQTSTDTQYF. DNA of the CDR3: TGTGCCAGCTCACAGACTAGCACAGATACGCAGTATTTT.

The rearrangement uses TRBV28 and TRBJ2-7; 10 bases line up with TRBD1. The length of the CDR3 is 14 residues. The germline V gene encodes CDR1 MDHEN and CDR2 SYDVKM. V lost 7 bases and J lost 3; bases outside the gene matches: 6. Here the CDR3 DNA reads TGTGCCAGCACCACCGGGACAGGGGTCTACGAGCAGTACTTC. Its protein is CASTTGTGVYEQYF.

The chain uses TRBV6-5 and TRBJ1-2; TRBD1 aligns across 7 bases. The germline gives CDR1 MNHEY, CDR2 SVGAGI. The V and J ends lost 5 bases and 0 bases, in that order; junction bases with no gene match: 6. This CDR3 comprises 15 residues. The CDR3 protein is CASSRDRTSNYGYTF. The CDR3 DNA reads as TGTGCCAGCAGTAGGGACAGAACCTCTAACTATGGCTACACCTTC.